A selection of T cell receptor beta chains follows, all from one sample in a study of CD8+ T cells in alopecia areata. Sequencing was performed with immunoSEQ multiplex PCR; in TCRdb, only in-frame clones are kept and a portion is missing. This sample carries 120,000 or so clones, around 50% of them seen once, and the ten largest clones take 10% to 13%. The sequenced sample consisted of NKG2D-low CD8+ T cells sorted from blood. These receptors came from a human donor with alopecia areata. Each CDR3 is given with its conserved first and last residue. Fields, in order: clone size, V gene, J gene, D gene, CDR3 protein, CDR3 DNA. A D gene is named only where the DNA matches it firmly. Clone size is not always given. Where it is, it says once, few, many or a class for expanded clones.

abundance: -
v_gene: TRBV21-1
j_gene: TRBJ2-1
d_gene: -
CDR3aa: CASSKERGNEQFF
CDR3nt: TGTGCCAGCAGCAAAGAAAGGGGCAATGAGCAGTTCTTC

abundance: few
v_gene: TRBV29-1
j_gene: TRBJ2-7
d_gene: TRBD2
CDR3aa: CSVERGDSYEQYF
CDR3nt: TGCAGCGTTGAACGGGGGGATTCCTACGAGCAGTACTTC

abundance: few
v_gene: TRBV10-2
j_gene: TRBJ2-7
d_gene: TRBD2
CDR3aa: CASSASGGAYEQYF
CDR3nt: TGCGCCAGCAGTGCTTCTGGGGGGGCCTACGAGCAGTACTTC

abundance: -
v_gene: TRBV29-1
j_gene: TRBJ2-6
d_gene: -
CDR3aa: CSVESLEGANVLTF
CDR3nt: TGCAGCGTTGAAAGCTTGGAAGGGGCCAACGTCCTGACTTTC

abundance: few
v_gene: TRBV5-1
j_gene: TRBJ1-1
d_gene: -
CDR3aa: CASSFRAGTEAFF
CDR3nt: TGCGCCAGCAGCTTCCGGGCGGGCACTGAAGCTTTCTTT

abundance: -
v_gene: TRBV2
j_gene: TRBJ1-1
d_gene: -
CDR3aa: CASRGLDSGF
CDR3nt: TGTGCCAGCAGGGGTCTGGACAGCGGTTTT

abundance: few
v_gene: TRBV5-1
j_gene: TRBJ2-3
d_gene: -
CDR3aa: CASSLGDTQYF
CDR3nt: TGCGCCAGCAGCTTGGGAGATACGCAGTATTTT

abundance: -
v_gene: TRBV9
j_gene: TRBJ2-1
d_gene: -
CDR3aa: CASSPEGPDVDEQFF
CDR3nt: TGTGCCAGCAGCCCCGAGGGACCTGATGTCGATGAGCAGTTCTTC

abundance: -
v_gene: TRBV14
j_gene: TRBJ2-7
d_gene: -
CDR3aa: CASGIHSYEQYF
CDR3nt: TGTGCCAGCGGAATACACTCCTACGAGCAGTACTTC

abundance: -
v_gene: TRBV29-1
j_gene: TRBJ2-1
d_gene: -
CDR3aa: CSQTEDNEQFF
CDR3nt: TGCAGCCAGACAGAAGACAATGAGCAGTTCTTC

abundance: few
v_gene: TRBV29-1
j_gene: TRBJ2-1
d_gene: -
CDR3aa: CSVVPGAYNEQFF
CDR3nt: TGCAGCGTTGTCCCCGGCGCCTACAATGAGCAGTTCTTC

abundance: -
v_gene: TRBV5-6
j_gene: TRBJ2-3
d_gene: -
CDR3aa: CASSQTADTQYF
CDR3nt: TGTGCCAGCAGCCAAACAGCAGATACGCAGTATTTT

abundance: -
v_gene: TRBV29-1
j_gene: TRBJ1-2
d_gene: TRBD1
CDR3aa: CSVEQGDGYTF
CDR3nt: TGCAGCGTCGAACAGGGGGATGGCTACACCTTC

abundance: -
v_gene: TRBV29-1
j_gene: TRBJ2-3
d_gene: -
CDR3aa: CSVEDPRGSTDTQYF
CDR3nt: TGCAGCGTTGAAGATCCGCGCGGAAGCACAGATACGCAGTATTTT

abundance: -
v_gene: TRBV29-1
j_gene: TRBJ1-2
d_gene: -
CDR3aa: CSVDGNYGYTF
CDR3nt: TGCAGCGTTGATGGCAACTATGGCTACACCTTC

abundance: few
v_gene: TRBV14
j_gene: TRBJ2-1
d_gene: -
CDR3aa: CASSQEFWGQFDNEQFF
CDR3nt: TGTGCCAGCAGCCAAGAATTTTGGGGGCAATTCGACAATGAGCAGTTCTTC

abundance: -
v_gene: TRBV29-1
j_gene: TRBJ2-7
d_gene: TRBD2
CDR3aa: CSVEAGEGSYEQYF
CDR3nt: TGCAGCGTCGAAGCGGGAGAGGGTTCCTACGAGCAGTACTTC

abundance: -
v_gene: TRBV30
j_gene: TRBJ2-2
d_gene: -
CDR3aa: CAWSVREPPGELFF
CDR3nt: TGTGCCTGGAGTGTACGGGAGCCCCCCGGGGAGCTGTTTTTT

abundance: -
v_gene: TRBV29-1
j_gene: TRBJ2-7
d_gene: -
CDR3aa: CSVETEGYEQYF
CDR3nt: TGCAGCGTTGAAACAGAGGGGTACGAGCAGTACTTC

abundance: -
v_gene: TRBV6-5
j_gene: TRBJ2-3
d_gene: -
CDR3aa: CASTDTQYF
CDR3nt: TGTGCCAGCACAGATACGCAGTATTTT

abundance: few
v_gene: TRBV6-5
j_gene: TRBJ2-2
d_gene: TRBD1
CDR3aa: CASSSTGGNTGELFF
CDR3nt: TGTGCCAGCAGTTCGACAGGGGGAAACACCGGGGAGCTGTTTTTT

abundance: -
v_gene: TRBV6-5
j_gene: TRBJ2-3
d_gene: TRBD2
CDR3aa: CASSYMAGGTDTQYF
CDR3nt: TGTGCCAGCAGTTACATGGCGGGAGGCACAGATACGCAGTATTTT